This is a list of T cell receptor beta chains from one sample in a study of early T cells in non-severe SARS-CoV-2 infection. TCRdb independently ran MiXCR on the 5' RACE reads; one entry per CDR3 protein. The sample carries fewer than 65,000 distinct CDR3 sequences, about 7.6% recorded once. The sequencing used whole blood, collected at baseline. Receptors were obtained from an adult who was a healthcare worker with PCR-confirmed SARS-CoV-2 infection or an uninfected control (not recorded which). Both conserved end residues are part of each CDR3. The D gene is left open where the match is weak. The size field is filled for only some rows; it gives once, few, many or a size class.

abundance: many; j_gene: TRBJ2-1; d_gene: .; v_gene: TRBV12-3/TRBV12-4; CDR3nt: TGTGCCAGCAGTTTAGTTCCGGGGAACCAATTCGGCGAGCAGTTCTTC; CDR3aa: CASSLVPGNQFGEQFF
abundance: .; j_gene: TRBJ2-2; d_gene: .; v_gene: TRBV2; CDR3nt: TGTGCCAGCCTGGTCTGGGGTGCGAACACCGGGGAGCTGTTTTTT; CDR3aa: CASLVWGANTGELFF
abundance: many; j_gene: TRBJ2-1; d_gene: .; v_gene: TRBV25-1; CDR3nt: TGTGCCAGCAGTTCAGCGGGCCGCAGGAATGAGCAGTTCTTC; CDR3aa: CASSSAGRRNEQFF
abundance: many; j_gene: TRBJ2-3; d_gene: .; v_gene: TRBV27; CDR3nt: TGTGCCAGCAGTTTTTCCGTGCGCGGTAGCACAGATACGCAGTATTTT; CDR3aa: CASSFSVRGSTDTQYF
abundance: few; j_gene: TRBJ2-1; d_gene: TRBD2; v_gene: TRBV28; CDR3nt: TGTGCCAGCAAAACTTGGGGGACTAGCGGGAGCGGGAGGCCCAGCAATGAGCAGTTCTTC; CDR3aa: CASKTWGTSGSGRPSNEQFF
abundance: many; j_gene: TRBJ1-5; d_gene: .; v_gene: TRBV6-5; CDR3nt: TGTGCCAGCAGTTACTCGTCCAGGGAGGGGCAGCCCCAGCATTTT; CDR3aa: CASSYSSREGQPQHF
abundance: many; j_gene: TRBJ2-2; d_gene: TRBD2; v_gene: TRBV12-3/TRBV12-4; CDR3nt: TGTGCCAGCGGCGTCGCAACCGGGACTAGCCTTATGGGGGAGCTGTTTTTT; CDR3aa: CASGVATGTSLMGELFF
abundance: hyperexpanded; j_gene: TRBJ2-7; d_gene: .; v_gene: TRBV6-6; CDR3nt: TGTGCCAGCAGTTACTCGGAATGGGGCCTCGGCAGCGAGCAGTACTTC; CDR3aa: CASSYSEWGLGSEQYF
abundance: few; j_gene: TRBJ2-7; d_gene: .; v_gene: TRBV20-1; CDR3nt: TGCAGTGCTAGAAGGGGGGGTTACGAGCAGTACTTC; CDR3aa: CSARRGGYEQYF
abundance: .; j_gene: TRBJ2-3; d_gene: TRBD2; v_gene: TRBV4-1; CDR3nt: TGCGCCAGCAGCCGGCTATCACCCACGACTAGCGGGATGAAGCAGTATTTT; CDR3aa: CASSRLSPTTSGMKQYF
abundance: .; j_gene: TRBJ1-1; d_gene: .; v_gene: TRBV28; CDR3nt: TGTGCCAGCTTCCGGGGGCTGAACACTGAAGCTTTCTTT; CDR3aa: CASFRGLNTEAFF
abundance: few; j_gene: TRBJ2-6; d_gene: .; v_gene: TRBV20-1; CDR3nt: TGCAGTGCCCCAGTAGGACCCGGGGGCTCTGGGGCCAACGTCCTGACTTTC; CDR3aa: CSAPVGPGGSGANVLTF
abundance: many; j_gene: TRBJ2-1; d_gene: TRBD2; v_gene: TRBV12-3/TRBV12-4; CDR3nt: TGTGCCAGCAGTTTAGGGGGACTAGCGGGAGGGCTTTTGGATGAGCAGTTCTTC; CDR3aa: CASSLGGLAGGLLDEQFF
abundance: few; j_gene: TRBJ2-6; d_gene: TRBD1; v_gene: TRBV5-4; CDR3nt: TGTGCCAGCAGCTTGGCCCCGGGACAGGGAGTCTCTGGGGCCAACGTCCTGACTTTC; CDR3aa: CASSLAPGQGVSGANVLTF
abundance: .; j_gene: TRBJ2-5; d_gene: TRBD2; v_gene: TRBV6-5; CDR3nt: TGTGCCAGCAGTAGTAGCGGGAGCCCTCCCCAAGAGACCCAGTACTTC; CDR3aa: CASSSSGSPPQETQYF
abundance: .; j_gene: TRBJ2-6; d_gene: .; v_gene: TRBV18; CDR3nt: TGTGCCAGCTCACCGGAGACGGTAGGGGCCAACGTCCTGACTTTC; CDR3aa: CASSPETVGANVLTF
abundance: many; j_gene: TRBJ2-6; d_gene: .; v_gene: TRBV13; CDR3nt: TGTGCCAGCAGCCAGTCTGGGGCCAACGTCCTGACTTTC; CDR3aa: CASSQSGANVLTF
abundance: few; j_gene: TRBJ2-3; d_gene: .; v_gene: TRBV5-1; CDR3nt: TGCGCCAGCAGCTCGAGGGAAGGATTCGGGACAGATACGCAGTATTTT; CDR3aa: CASSSREGFGTDTQYF
abundance: .; j_gene: TRBJ1-1; d_gene: .; v_gene: TRBV27; CDR3nt: TGTGCCAGCAGCCTAACCGAGACATTGATACCGAACACTGAAGCTTTCTTT; CDR3aa: CASSLTETLIPNTEAFF
abundance: few; j_gene: TRBJ2-7; d_gene: .; v_gene: TRBV4-1; CDR3nt: TGCGCCAGCAGCCAAGCCGAAGCGGGCGTAGAGCAGTACTTC; CDR3aa: CASSQAEAGVEQYF
abundance: few; j_gene: TRBJ2-3; d_gene: .; v_gene: TRBV29-1; CDR3nt: TGCCTGACAACTAGTCCATTCACAGATACGCAGTATTTT; CDR3aa: CLTTSPFTDTQYF
abundance: many; j_gene: TRBJ2-7; d_gene: .; v_gene: TRBV18; CDR3nt: TGTGCCAGCTCACCCCGAGGAAACAACTACGAGCAGTACTTC; CDR3aa: CASSPRGNNYEQYF
abundance: .; j_gene: TRBJ2-1; d_gene: TRBD2; v_gene: TRBV7-2; CDR3nt: TGTGCCAGCAGCTTCCAGGGAGGGCCGTGGAATGAGCAGTTCTTC; CDR3aa: CASSFQGGPWNEQFF
abundance: many; j_gene: TRBJ2-3; d_gene: .; v_gene: TRBV13; CDR3nt: TGTGCCAGCAGTAGGGCAGATACGCAGTATTTT; CDR3aa: CASSRADTQYF
abundance: few; j_gene: TRBJ1-5; d_gene: .; v_gene: TRBV28; CDR3nt: TGTGCCAGCAGCCCGGGGCGGGGGGACAATCAGCCCCAGCATTTT; CDR3aa: CASSPGRGDNQPQHF
abundance: many; j_gene: TRBJ1-5; d_gene: TRBD1; v_gene: TRBV7-2; CDR3nt: TGTGCCAGCAGCCCAACCGGGACAGGAGTTAATCAGCCCCAGCATTTT; CDR3aa: CASSPTGTGVNQPQHF
abundance: .; j_gene: TRBJ2-7; d_gene: TRBD1; v_gene: TRBV10-1; CDR3nt: TGCGCCAGCAGTGGCAACAGGGGTGAGCAGTACTTC; CDR3aa: CASSGNRGEQYF
abundance: many; j_gene: TRBJ2-2; d_gene: TRBD2; v_gene: TRBV7-2; CDR3nt: TGTGCCAGCAGTCAAAGCGGGAGGGTAGTCGGGGAGCTGTTTTTT; CDR3aa: CASSQSGRVVGELFF
abundance: many; j_gene: TRBJ2-5; d_gene: TRBD2; v_gene: TRBV20-1; CDR3nt: TGCAGTGCACCGACTAGCGGGATAAGGGAGACCCAGTACTTC; CDR3aa: CSAPTSGIRETQYF
abundance: many; j_gene: TRBJ1-6; d_gene: .; v_gene: TRBV30; CDR3nt: TGTGCCTGGACAGGAGGGGGTTCTACCTACTCACCCCTCCACTTT; CDR3aa: CAWTGGGSTYSPLHF
abundance: .; j_gene: TRBJ2-7; d_gene: .; v_gene: TRBV29-1; CDR3nt: TGCAGCGTTGAAGGTTCGGGTGGAGGCAGAACCTACGAGCAGTACTTC; CDR3aa: CSVEGSGGGRTYEQYF
abundance: few; j_gene: TRBJ2-7; d_gene: .; v_gene: TRBV7-2; CDR3nt: TGTGCCAGCAGTCTCCTTCGGAAGGCCCAAGGTTTTTACGAGCAGTACTTC; CDR3aa: CASSLLRKAQGFYEQYF
abundance: few; j_gene: TRBJ1-5; d_gene: .; v_gene: TRBV2; CDR3nt: TGTGCCAGCACGAGTTCGGGGGCGAGGGATCAGCCCCAGCATTTT; CDR3aa: CASTSSGARDQPQHF
abundance: many; j_gene: TRBJ2-6; d_gene: .; v_gene: TRBV6-1; CDR3nt: TGTGCCAGCAGTGAAGGGGTCGCTGGGGCCAACGTCCTGACTTTC; CDR3aa: CASSEGVAGANVLTF
abundance: .; j_gene: TRBJ1-2; d_gene: .; v_gene: TRBV7-9; CDR3nt: TGTGCCAGCAGCTTGGGCCGGGAGACTGGCTATGGCTACACCTTC; CDR3aa: CASSLGRETGYGYTF
abundance: few; j_gene: TRBJ2-1; d_gene: .; v_gene: TRBV7-9; CDR3nt: TGTGCCAGCAGCTTAGTTTACGTTGGGGTATACAATGAGCAGTTCTTC; CDR3aa: CASSLVYVGVYNEQFF
abundance: .; j_gene: TRBJ2-1; d_gene: TRBD2; v_gene: TRBV4-3; CDR3nt: TGCGCCAGCAGCCGGTGGACTAGCGGGGACAATGAGCAGTTCTTC; CDR3aa: CASSRWTSGDNEQFF
abundance: .; j_gene: TRBJ2-1; d_gene: TRBD1; v_gene: TRBV24-1; CDR3nt: TGTGCCACCAGTGATTTCCACCCTTCGCGGGACAGGGGGAATGAGCAGTTCTTC; CDR3aa: CATSDFHPSRDRGNEQFF
abundance: .; j_gene: TRBJ1-1; d_gene: .; v_gene: TRBV9; CDR3nt: TGTGCCAGCAGCCCCCGGACCTCGAACACTGAAGCTTTCTTT; CDR3aa: CASSPRTSNTEAFF
abundance: few; j_gene: TRBJ2-7; d_gene: .; v_gene: TRBV29-1; CDR3nt: TGCAGCGTTGAAGTGGAAGGGCCCAACTCCTACGAGCAGTACTTC; CDR3aa: CSVEVEGPNSYEQYF
abundance: few; j_gene: TRBJ2-1; d_gene: TRBD2; v_gene: TRBV18; CDR3nt: TGTGCCAGCTCACCACGGCTAGCGGGGAACTCCTACAATGAGCAGTTCTTC; CDR3aa: CASSPRLAGNSYNEQFF
abundance: .; j_gene: TRBJ1-2; d_gene: .; v_gene: TRBV4-3; CDR3nt: TGCGCCAGCAGCCAAGATCACCTCCGGGATAAGGATGGCTACACCTTC; CDR3aa: CASSQDHLRDKDGYTF
abundance: few; j_gene: TRBJ2-5; d_gene: .; v_gene: TRBV12-3/TRBV12-4; CDR3nt: TGTGCCAGCAGTTCACAGGGGAGGGAGACCCAGTACTTC; CDR3aa: CASSSQGRETQYF
abundance: few; j_gene: TRBJ2-7; d_gene: .; v_gene: TRBV20-1; CDR3nt: TGCAGTGCTAGAGATACTAGTCCCTTCGAGCAGTACTTC; CDR3aa: CSARDTSPFEQYF
abundance: .; j_gene: TRBJ2-5; d_gene: .; v_gene: TRBV5-4; CDR3nt: TGTGCCAGCAGCTTGGCAGCGCAGCTCCAAGAGACCCAGTACTTC; CDR3aa: CASSLAAQLQETQYF
abundance: many; j_gene: TRBJ1-5; d_gene: TRBD1; v_gene: TRBV19; CDR3nt: TGTGCCAGTAGTTTCGACAGGGGGCGAAGGGGTCAGCCCCAGCATTTT; CDR3aa: CASSFDRGRRGQPQHF
abundance: many; j_gene: TRBJ2-7; d_gene: .; v_gene: TRBV27; CDR3nt: TGTGCCAGCAGTTTATATGGCCGGGGCCCAATTTACGAGCAGTACTTC; CDR3aa: CASSLYGRGPIYEQYF
abundance: many; j_gene: TRBJ2-1; d_gene: .; v_gene: TRBV7-3; CDR3nt: TGTGCCAGCAGCTTCGGGACAACCTCGTACAATGAGCAGTTCTTC; CDR3aa: CASSFGTTSYNEQFF
abundance: few; j_gene: TRBJ2-3; d_gene: .; v_gene: TRBV6-2/TRBV6-3; CDR3nt: TGTGCCAGCACTGGAGCGGAATCTAGCACAGATACGCAGTATTTT; CDR3aa: CASTGAESSTDTQYF
abundance: .; j_gene: TRBJ2-7; d_gene: TRBD2; v_gene: TRBV4-1; CDR3nt: TGCGCCAGCAGCCCCGGACTAGCGGGAGGGGCAGGTAGTATCGACGAGCAGTACTTC; CDR3aa: CASSPGLAGGAGSIDEQYF
abundance: many; j_gene: TRBJ2-1; d_gene: .; v_gene: TRBV7-8; CDR3nt: TGTGCCAGCAGCTTGGGACCACAGGGCCCTATTGGTGAGCAGTTCTTC; CDR3aa: CASSLGPQGPIGEQFF
abundance: few; j_gene: TRBJ2-7; d_gene: TRBD1; v_gene: TRBV6-1; CDR3nt: TGTGCCAGCAGCGTTGGGACAGGACCATTAGACGAGCAGTACTTC; CDR3aa: CASSVGTGPLDEQYF
abundance: few; j_gene: TRBJ2-7; d_gene: .; v_gene: TRBV29-1; CDR3nt: TGCAGCGTTGAAGGGGCCTACGAGCAGTACTTC; CDR3aa: CSVEGAYEQYF